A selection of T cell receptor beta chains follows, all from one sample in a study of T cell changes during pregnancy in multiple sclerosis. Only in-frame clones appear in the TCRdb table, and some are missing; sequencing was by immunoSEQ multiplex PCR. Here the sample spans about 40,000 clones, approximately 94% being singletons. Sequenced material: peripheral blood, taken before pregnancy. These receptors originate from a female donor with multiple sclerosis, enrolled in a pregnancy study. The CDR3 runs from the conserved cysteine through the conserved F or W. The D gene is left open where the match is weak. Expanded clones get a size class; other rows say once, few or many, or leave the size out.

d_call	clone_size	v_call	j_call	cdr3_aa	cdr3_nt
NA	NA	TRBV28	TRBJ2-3	CASSSPSQGFADTQYF	TGTGCCAGCAGTTCTCCGTCACAGGGATTTGCAGATACGCAGTATTTT
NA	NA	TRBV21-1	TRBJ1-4	CASSNRATNEKLFF	TGTGCCAGCAGCAATCGTGCAACTAATGAAAAACTGTTTTTT
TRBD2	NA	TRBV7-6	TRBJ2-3	CASSLESLAGGPDTQYF	TGTGCCAGCAGCTTAGAGTCGCTAGCGGGAGGGCCTGATACGCAGTATTTT
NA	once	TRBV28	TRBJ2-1	CASSTAGFDEQFF	TGTGCCAGCAGCACAGCAGGTTTCGATGAGCAGTTCTTC
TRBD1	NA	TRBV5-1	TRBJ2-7	CASSLGTGPYF	TGCGCCAGCAGCTTGGGGACAGGGCCTTACTTC
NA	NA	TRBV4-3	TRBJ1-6	CASSQDLRNSPLHF	TGCGCCAGCAGCCAAGATTTGCGGAATTCACCCCTCCACTTT
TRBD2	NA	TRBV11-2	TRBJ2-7	CASSFGTSGHYEQYF	TGTGCCAGCAGCTTCGGGACTAGCGGCCACTACGAGCAGTACTTC
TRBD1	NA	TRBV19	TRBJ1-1	CASSEYRGLGTEAFF	TGTGCCAGTAGTGAATACAGGGGGCTGGGAACTGAAGCTTTCTTT
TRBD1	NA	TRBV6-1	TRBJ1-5	CASSGRRGTVNQPQHF	TGTGCCAGCAGTGGGAGGAGAGGGACAGTAAATCAGCCCCAGCATTTT
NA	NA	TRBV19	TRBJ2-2	CASSIDGTGGELFF	TGTGCCAGTAGTATAGACGGAACGGGCGGGGAGCTGTTTTTT
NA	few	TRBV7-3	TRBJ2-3	CASSLRGGADTQYF	TGTGCCAGCAGCCTACGCGGTGGGGCGGATACGCAGTATTTT
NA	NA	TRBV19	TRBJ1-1	CASSVVMDTEAFF	TGTGCCAGTAGTGTTGTGATGGACACGGAAGCTTTCTTT
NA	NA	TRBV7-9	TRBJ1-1	CASTGLGTEAFF	TGTGCCAGCACAGGGTTGGGGACTGAAGCTTTCTTT
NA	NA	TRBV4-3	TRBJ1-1	CASSQDPDGEHTEAFF	TGCGCCAGCAGCCAAGATCCCGACGGGGAACACACTGAAGCTTTCTTT
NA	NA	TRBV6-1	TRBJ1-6	CASVRDNSPLHF	TGTGCCAGCGTTCGGGATAATTCACCCCTCCACTTT
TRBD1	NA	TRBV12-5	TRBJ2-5	CASGRGFRTGGQETQYF	TGTGCTAGTGGTCGAGGCTTTAGAACAGGGGGCCAGGAGACCCAGTACTTC
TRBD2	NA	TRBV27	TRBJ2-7	CASRSGTSGLSYEQYF	TGTGCCAGCAGGTCCGGGACTAGCGGGCTCTCCTACGAGCAGTACTTC
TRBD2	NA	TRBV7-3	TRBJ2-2	CASSGSGRTNTGELFF	TGTGCCAGCAGCGGTAGCGGGAGAACCAACACCGGGGAGCTGTTTTTT
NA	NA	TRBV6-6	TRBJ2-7	CASTSRSRAPYEQYF	TGTGCCAGCACCTCTAGGTCCAGGGCGCCCTACGAGCAGTACTTC
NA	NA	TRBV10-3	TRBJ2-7	CASGTDPRSYEQYF	TGTGCCAGCGGGACGGACCCTCGATCCTACGAGCAGTACTTC
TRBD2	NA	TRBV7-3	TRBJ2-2	CASRLAGGRVGELFF	TGTGCCAGCAGGCTAGCGGGAGGAAGGGTCGGGGAGCTGTTTTTT
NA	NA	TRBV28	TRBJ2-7	CASSRTFTYEQYF	TGTGCCAGCAGTCGGACATTTACCTACGAGCAGTACTTC
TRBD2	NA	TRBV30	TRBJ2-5	CAWSVRLAGQSGTQYF	TGTGCCTGGAGTGTAAGGCTAGCGGGGCAATCGGGGACCCAGTACTTC
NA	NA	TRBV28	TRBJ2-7	CASSSGVEQYF	TGTGCCAGCAGCTCGGGGGTCGAGCAGTACTTC
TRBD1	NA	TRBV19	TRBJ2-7	CASSATGGADYEQYF	TGTGCCAGTAGTGCTACAGGGGGCGCGGACTACGAGCAGTACTTC
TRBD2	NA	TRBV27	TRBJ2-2	CASSVAGVSTGELFF	TGTGCCAGCAGTGTAGCGGGAGTGAGCACCGGGGAGCTGTTTTTT
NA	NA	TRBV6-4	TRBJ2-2	CASSDLSGELFF	TGTGCCAGCAGTGACCTGTCCGGGGAGCTGTTTTTT
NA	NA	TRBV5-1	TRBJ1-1	CASRVSVNTEAFF	TGCGCCAGCAGGGTCAGTGTAAACACTGAAGCTTTCTTT
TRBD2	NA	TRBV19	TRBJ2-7	CASTPGTSGGTYEQYF	TGTGCCAGTACCCCTGGGACTAGCGGGGGAACCTACGAGCAGTACTTC